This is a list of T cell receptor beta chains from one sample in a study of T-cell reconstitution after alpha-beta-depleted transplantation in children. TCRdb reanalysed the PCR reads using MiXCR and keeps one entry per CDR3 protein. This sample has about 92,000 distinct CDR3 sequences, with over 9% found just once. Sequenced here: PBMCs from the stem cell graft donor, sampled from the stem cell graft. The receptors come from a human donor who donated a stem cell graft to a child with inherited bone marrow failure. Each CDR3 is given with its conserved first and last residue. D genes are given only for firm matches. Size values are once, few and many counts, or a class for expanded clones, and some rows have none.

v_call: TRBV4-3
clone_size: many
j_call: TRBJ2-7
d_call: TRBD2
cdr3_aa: CASIQDGPGEGYEQYF
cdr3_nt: TGCGCCAGCATCCAAGATGGTCCGGGGGAGGGTTACGAGCAGTACTTC

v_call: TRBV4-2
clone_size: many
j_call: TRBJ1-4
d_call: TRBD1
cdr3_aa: CASSPNPGQGTGGYEKLFF
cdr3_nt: TGTGCCAGCAGCCCGAACCCGGGACAGGGGACCGGGGGTTATGAAAAACTGTTTTTT

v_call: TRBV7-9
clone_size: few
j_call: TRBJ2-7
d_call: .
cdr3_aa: CASSLDCEQYF
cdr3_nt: TGTGCCAGCAGCTTAGATTGCGAGCAGTACTTC

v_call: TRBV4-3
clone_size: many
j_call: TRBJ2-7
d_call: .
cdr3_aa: CASSQGGTEDYEQYF
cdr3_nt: TGCGCCAGCAGCCAAGGCGGGACAGAAGACTACGAGCAGTACTTC

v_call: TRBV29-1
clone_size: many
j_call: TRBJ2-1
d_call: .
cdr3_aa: CSVGGIYNEQFF
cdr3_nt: TGCAGCGTTGGGGGAATCTACAATGAGCAGTTCTTC

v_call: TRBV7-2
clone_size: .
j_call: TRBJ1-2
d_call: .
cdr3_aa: CASSRETGCYYGYTF
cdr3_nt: TGTGCCAGCAGCCGAGAAACAGGGTGCTACTATGGCTACACCTTC

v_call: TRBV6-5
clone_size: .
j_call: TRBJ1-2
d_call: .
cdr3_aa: CASSYDNSYGYTF
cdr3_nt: TGTGCCAGCAGTTACGACAATAGCTATGGCTACACCTTC

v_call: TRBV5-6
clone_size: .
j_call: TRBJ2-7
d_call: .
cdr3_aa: CASSLGPTAGPF
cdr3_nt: TGTGCCAGCAGCTTGGGACCAACGGCAGGTCCCTTC

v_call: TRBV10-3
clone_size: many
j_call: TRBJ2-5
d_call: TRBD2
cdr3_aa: CATGLAGFWETQYF
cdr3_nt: TGTGCCACGGGACTAGCGGGGTTTTGGGAGACCCAGTACTTC

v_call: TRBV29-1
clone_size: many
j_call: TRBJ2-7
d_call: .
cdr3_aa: CSVLANNYEQYF
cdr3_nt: TGCAGCGTCCTGGCCAACAACTACGAGCAGTACTTC

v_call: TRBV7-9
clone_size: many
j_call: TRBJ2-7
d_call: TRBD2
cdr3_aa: CASSRTSGVSYEQYF
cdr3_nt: TGTGCCAGCAGCCGGACTAGCGGGGTCTCCTACGAGCAGTACTTC

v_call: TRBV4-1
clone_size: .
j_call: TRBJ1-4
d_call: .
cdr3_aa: CASSQDTGANEKLFF
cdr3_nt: TGCGCCAGCAGCCAAGATACCGGGGCTAATGAAAAACTGTTTTTT

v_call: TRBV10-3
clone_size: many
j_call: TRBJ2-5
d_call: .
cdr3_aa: CAISEPTQGWETQYF
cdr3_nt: TGTGCCATCAGTGAGCCGACACAGGGTTGGGAGACCCAGTACTTC

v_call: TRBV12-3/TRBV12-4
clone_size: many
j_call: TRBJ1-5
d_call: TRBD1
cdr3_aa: CASRGGGTGISNQPQHF
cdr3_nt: TGTGCCAGCAGGGGGGGGGGGACAGGGATTAGCAATCAGCCCCAGCATTTT

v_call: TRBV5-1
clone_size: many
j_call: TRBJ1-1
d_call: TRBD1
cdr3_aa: CASSLTGTGWASTEAFF
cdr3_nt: TGCGCCAGCAGCTTGACCGGGACAGGGTGGGCGAGCACTGAAGCTTTCTTT

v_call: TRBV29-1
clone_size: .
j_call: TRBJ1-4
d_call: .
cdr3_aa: CSVAPPGGTNEKLFF
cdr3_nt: TGCAGCGTTGCGCCCCCGGGGGGGACAAATGAAAAACTGTTTTTT

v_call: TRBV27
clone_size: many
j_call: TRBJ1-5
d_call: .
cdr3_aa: CASSLERAQPQHF
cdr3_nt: TGTGCCAGCAGTTTAGAACGGGCACAGCCCCAGCATTTT